This entry features one T cell receptor (beta chain) sequence. The entry originates in a study of blood T cell repertoires in COVID-19. Method: immunoSEQ multiplex PCR; TCRdb's copy keeps in-frame clones and lacks some. The table lists some 200,000 clones, 87% of them singletons. V lost 1 base, J lost 3 bases, and 3 bases stayed unmatched. This CDR3 contains 15 residues. Germline V lookup: CDR1 SNHLY, CDR2 FYNNEI. V gene TRBV2 combines with J gene TRBJ2-1, with TRBD2 matching 7 bases. This receptor was identified in a young man in a cohort exposed to, infected with or recovered from COVID-19 (not recorded which). The sample was PBMCs or T cells enriched from blood (not recorded which). The CDR3 here is CASSEGLAVYNEQFF. The DNA for the CDR3 is TGTGCCAGCAGTGAAGGCCTAGCGGTCTACAATGAGCAGTTCTTC.